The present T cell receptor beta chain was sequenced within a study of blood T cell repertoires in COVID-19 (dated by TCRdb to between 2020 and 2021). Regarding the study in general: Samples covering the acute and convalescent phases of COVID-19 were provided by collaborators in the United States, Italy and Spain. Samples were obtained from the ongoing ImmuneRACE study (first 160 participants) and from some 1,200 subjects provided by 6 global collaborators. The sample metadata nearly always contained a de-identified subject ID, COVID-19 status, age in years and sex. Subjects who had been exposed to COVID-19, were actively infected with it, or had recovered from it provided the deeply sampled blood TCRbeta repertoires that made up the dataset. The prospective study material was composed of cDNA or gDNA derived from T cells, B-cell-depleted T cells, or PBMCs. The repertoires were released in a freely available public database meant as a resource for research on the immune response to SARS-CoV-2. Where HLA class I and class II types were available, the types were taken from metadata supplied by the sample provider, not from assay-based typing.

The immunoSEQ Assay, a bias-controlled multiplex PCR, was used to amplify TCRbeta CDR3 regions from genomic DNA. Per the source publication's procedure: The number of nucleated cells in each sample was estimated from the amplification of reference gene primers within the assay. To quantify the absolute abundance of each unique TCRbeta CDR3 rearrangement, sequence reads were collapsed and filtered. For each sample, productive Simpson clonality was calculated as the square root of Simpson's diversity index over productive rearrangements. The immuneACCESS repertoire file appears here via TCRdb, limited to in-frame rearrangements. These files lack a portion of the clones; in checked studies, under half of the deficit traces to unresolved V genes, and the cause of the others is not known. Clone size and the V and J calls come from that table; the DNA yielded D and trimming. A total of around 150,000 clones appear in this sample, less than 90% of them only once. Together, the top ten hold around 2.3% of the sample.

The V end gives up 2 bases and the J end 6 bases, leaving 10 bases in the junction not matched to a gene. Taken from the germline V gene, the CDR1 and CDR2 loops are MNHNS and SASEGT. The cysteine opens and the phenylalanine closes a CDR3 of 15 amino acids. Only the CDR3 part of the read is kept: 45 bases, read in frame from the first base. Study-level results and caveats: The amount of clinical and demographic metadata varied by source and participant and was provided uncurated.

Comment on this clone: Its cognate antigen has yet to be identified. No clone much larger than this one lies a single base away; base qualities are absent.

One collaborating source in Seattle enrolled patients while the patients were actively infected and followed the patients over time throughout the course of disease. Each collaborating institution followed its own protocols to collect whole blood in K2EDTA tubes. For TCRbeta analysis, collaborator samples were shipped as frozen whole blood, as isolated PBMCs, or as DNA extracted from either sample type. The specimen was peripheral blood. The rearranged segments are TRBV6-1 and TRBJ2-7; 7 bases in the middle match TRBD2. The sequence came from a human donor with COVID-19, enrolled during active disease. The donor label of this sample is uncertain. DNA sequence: TGTGCCAGCAGTGAACAAGCGGGGCCCAAACTCGAGCAGTACTTC. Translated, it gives CASSEQAGPKLEQYF.